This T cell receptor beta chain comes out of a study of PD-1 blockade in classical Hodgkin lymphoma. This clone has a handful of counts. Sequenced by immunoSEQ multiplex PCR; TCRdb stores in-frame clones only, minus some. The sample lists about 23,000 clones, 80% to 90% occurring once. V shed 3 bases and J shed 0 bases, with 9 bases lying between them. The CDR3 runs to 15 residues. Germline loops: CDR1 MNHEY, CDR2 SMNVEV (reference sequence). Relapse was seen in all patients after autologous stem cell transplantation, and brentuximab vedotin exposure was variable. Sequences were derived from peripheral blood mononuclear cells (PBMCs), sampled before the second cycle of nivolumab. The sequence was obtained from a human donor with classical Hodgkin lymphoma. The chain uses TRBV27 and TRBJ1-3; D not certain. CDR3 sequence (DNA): TGTGCCAGCAGTTTGACGGGCAACTCTGGAAACACCATATATTTT. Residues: CASSLTGNSGNTIYF.